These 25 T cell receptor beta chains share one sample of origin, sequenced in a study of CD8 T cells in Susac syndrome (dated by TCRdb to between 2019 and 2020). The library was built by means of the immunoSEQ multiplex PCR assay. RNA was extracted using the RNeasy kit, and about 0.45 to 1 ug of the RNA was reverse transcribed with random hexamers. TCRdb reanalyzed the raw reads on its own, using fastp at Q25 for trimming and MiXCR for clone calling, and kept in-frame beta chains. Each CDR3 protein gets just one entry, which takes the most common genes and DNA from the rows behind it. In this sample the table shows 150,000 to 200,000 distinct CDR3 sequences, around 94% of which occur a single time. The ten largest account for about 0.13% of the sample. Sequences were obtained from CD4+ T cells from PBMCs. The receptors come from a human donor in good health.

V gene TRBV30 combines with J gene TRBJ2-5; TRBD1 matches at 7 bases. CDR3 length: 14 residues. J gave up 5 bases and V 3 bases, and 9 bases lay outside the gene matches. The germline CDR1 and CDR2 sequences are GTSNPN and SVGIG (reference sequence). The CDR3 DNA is TGTGCCTGGAGGCAACAGGGGACCGGGGAGACCCAGTACTTC. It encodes CAWRQQGTGETQYF.

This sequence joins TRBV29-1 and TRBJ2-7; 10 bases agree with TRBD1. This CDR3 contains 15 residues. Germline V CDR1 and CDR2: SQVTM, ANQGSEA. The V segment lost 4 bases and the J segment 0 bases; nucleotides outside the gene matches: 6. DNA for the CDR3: TGCAGCGTTGTGAGTGGACAGGGGGTCTCCTACGAGCAGTACTTC. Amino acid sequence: CSVVSGQGVSYEQYF.

The CDR3 DNA sequence: TGCAGCGTTTCCCAACGGATGATTACGCGAAATGAGCAGTTCTTC. Translated: CSVSQRMITRNEQFF. The chain is built from TRBV29-1 and TRBJ2-1; D gene unclear. V was cut by 5 bases and J by 7 bases, with 21 bases left in between. Germline CDR1 reads SQVTM; CDR2 reads ANQGSEA. The CDR3 spans 15 residues.

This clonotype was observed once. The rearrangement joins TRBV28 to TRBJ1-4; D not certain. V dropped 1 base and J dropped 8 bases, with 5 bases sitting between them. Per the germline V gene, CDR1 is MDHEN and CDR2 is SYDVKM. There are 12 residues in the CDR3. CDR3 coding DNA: TGTGCCAGCAGTTTATCCAAAGAAAAACTGTTTTTT. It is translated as CASSLSKEKLFF. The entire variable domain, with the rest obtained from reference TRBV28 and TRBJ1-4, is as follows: DVKVTQSSRYLVKRTGEKVFLECVQDMDHENMFWYRQDPGLGLRLIYFSYDVKMKEKGDIPEGYSVSREKKERFSLILESASTNQTSMYLCASSLSKEKLFFGSGTQLSVL.

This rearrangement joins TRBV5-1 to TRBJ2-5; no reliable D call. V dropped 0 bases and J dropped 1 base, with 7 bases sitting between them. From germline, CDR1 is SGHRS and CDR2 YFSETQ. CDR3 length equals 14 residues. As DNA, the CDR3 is TGCGCCAGCAGCTTGGACACCCCCCAAGAGACCCAGTACTTC. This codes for CASSLDTPQETQYF.

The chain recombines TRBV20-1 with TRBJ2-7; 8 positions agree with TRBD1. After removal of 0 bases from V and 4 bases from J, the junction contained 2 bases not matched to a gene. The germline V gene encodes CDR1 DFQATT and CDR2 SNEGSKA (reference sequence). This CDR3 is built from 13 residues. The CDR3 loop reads CSARDDRGYEQYF. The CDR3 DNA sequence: TGCAGTGCTAGAGATGACAGGGGTTACGAGCAGTACTTC.

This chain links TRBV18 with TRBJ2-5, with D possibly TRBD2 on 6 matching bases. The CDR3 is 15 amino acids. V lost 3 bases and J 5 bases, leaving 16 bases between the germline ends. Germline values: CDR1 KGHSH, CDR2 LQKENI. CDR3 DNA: TGTGCCAGCTCACCGAATAGGGAGGTTCTCGAGACCCAGTACTTC. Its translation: CASSPNREVLETQYF.

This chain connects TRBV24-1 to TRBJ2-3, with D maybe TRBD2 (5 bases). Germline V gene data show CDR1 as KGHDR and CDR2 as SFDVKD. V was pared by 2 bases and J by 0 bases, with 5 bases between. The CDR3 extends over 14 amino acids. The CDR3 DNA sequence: TGTGCCACCAGTGATTCGGGGAGCACAGATACGCAGTATTTT. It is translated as CATSDSGSTDTQYF.

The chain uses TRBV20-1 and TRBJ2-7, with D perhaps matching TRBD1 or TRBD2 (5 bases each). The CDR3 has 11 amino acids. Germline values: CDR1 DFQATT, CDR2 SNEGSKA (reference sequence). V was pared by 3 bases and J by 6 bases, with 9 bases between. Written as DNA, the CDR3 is TGCAGTGCTAGTTCGGGGCTCGAGCAGTACTTC. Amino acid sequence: CSASSGLEQYF.

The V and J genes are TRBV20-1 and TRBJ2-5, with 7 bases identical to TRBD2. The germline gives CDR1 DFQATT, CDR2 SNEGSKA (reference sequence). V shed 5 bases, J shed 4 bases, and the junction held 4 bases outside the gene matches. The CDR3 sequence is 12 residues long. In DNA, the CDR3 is TGCAGTGCTGGCGGACTAGGAGAGACCCAGTACTTC. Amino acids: CSAGGLGETQYF.

As DNA, the CDR3 is TGTGCCTGGAGTCGCACAGGAATAAACGCGAACACCGGGGAGCTGTTTTTT. Its translation: CAWSRTGINANTGELFF. V and J are TRBV30 and TRBJ2-2; tentative D call: TRBD1 (5 bases). The germline gives CDR1 GTSNPN, CDR2 SVGIG (reference sequence). The CDR3 spans 17 residues. V lost 2 bases and J lost 0, with 16 bases in between. Based on the CDR3 plus reference TRBV30 and TRBJ2-2, the full variable domain is SQTIHQWPATLVQPVGSPLSLECTVEGTSNPNLYWYRQAAGRGLQLLFYSVGIGQISSEVPQNLSASRPQDRQFILSSKKLLLSDSGFYLCAWSRTGINANTGELFFGEGSRLTVL.

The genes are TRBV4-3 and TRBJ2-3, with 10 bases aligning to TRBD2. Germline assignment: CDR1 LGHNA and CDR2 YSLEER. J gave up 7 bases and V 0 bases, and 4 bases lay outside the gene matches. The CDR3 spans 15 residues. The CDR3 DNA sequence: TGCGCCAGCAGCCAAGAAGCGGGGGGGATACATACGCAGTATTTT. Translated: CASSQEAGGIHTQYF.

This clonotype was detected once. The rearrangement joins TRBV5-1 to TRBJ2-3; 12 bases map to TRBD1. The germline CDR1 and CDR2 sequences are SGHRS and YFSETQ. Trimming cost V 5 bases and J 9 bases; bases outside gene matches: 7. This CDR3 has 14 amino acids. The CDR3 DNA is TGCGCCAGCAGTCCTGGGACAGGGGGCTTCACGCAGTATTTT. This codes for CASSPGTGGFTQYF.

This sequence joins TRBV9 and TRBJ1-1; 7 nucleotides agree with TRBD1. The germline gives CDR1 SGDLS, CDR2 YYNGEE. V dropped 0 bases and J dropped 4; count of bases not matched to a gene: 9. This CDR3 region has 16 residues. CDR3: CASSVGPPGGGTEAFF. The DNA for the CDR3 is TGTGCCAGCAGCGTAGGCCCCCCAGGGGGTGGCACTGAAGCTTTCTTT.

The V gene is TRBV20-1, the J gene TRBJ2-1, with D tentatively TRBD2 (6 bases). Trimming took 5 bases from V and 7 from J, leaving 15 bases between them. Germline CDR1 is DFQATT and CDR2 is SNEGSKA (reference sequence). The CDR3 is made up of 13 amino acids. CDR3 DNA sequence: TGCAGTGCTGGGACTGGGATAGGGAATGAGCAGTTCTTC. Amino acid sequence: CSAGTGIGNEQFF.

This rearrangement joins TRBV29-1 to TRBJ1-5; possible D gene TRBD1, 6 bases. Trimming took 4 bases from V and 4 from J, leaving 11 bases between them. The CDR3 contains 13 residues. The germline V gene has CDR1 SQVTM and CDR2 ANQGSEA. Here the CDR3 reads CSVAGQPNQPQHF. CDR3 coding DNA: TGCAGCGTTGCAGGACAGCCAAATCAGCCCCAGCATTTT.

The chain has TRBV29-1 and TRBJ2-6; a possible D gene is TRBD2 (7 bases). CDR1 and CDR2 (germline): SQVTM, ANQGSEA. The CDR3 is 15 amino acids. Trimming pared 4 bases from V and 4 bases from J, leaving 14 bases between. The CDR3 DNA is TGCAGCGTTGGGTCGGGGGGCGCCGGGGCCAACGTCCTGACTTTC. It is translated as CSVGSGGAGANVLTF.

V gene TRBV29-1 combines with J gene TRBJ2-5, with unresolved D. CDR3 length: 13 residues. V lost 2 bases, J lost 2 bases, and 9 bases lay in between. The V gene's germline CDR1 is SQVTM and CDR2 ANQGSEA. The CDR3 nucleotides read TGCAGCGTTGAACGGGCACCACAAGAGACCCAGTACTTC. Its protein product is CSVERAPQETQYF.

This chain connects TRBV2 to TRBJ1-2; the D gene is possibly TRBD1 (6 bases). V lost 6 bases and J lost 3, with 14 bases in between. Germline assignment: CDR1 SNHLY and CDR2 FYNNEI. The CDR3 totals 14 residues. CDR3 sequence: CASRGTWAYYGYTF. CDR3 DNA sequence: TGTGCCAGCAGGGGGACATGGGCTTACTATGGCTACACCTTC.

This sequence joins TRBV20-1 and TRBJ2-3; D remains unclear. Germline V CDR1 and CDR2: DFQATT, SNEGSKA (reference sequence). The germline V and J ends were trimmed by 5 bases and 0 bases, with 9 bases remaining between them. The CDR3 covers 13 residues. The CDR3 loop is CSALTPSTDTQYF. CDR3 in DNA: TGCAGTGCTCTGACCCCTAGCACAGATACGCAGTATTTT.

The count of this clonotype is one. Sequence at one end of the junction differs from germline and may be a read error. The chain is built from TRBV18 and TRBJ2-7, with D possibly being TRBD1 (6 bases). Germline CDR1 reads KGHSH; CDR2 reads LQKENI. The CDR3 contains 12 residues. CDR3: CASSLPDSSVSF. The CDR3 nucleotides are TGTGCCAGCTCACTACCGGACAGTAGCGTGAGCTTC.

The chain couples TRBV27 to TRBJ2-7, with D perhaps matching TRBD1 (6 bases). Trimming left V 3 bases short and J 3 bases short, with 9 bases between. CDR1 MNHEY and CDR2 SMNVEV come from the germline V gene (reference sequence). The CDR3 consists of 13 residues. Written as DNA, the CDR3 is TGTGCCAGCAGTTTCAGCAGGGGCTACGAGCAGTACTTC. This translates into CASSFSRGYEQYF.

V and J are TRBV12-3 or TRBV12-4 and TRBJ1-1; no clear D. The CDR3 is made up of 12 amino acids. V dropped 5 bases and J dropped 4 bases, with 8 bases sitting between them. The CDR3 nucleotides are TGTGCCAGCAGTACCGGGCCCACTGAAGCTTTCTTT. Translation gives CASSTGPTEAFF.

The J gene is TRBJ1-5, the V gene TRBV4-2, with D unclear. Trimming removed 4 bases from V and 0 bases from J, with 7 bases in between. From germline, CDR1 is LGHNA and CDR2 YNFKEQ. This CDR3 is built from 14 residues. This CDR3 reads CASSLSYSNQPQHF. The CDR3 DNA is TGTGCCAGCAGCCTATCTTATAGCAATCAGCCCCAGCATTTT.

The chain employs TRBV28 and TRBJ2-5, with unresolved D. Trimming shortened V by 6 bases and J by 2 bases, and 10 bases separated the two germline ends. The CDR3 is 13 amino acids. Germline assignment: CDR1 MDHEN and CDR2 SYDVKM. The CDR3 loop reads CASSPRTQETQYF. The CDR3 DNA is TGTGCCAGCAGCCCGAGAACTCAAGAGACCCAGTACTTC.